This T cell receptor (beta chain) was sequenced for a study of blood T cell repertoires in COVID-19. For the study at large: Nucleic acid was either cDNA or gDNA, and it came from T cells, B-cell-depleted T cells, or PBMCs.

In germline, CDR1 is ENHRY, CDR2 SYGVKD. The CDR3 is 14 amino acids. Trimming shortened V by 2 bases and J by 0 bases, and 6 bases separated the two germline ends. Original handling: Researchers report that nucleated cell counts were estimated from reference gene primer amplification. The table came from immunoSEQ multiplex PCR; TCRdb's copy has only in-frame clones and leaves some out. D and trimming were read from the DNA, whereas the V and J calls and clone size are those reported in that table. The sample shows about 140,000 clones, roughly 79% of them seen only once. The rearrangement joins TRBV10-3 to TRBJ2-3, with TRBD1 as a possible D gene (5 bases). The sequencing input was peripheral blood. This TCR derives from an older woman with acute or convalescent COVID-19. The CDR3, as DNA: TGTGCCATCAGTGAGCCAGGGAGCACAGATACGCAGTATTTT. Protein: CAISEPGSTDTQYF.